The 23 T cell receptor beta chains below were found in one sample sequenced in a study of cytomegalovirus exposure and HLA in healthy donors. Amplification used 60 Vbeta primers and 13 Jbeta primers. Generated by immunoSEQ multiplex PCR, the TCRdb table keeps only in-frame clones and is missing some. The table has hundreds of thousands of clones, 82% seen once. Source material: PBMCs. These receptors came from a man between 40 and 49 years old in good health and CMV-seropositive.

This clone was detected a few times. Additional DNA sequences in this sample encode the identical CDR3. The chain carries TRBV19 and TRBJ1-5, with 9 bases matching TRBD1. CDR1 and CDR2 (germline): LNHDA, SQIVND (reference sequence). V gave up 5 bases and J gave up 4 bases; unmatched junction bases: 3. This CDR3 region has 14 residues. In DNA form, the CDR3 reads TGTGCCAGTAGTGGGGACAGGGCAAATCAGCCCCAGCATTTT. Protein sequence: CASSGDRANQPQHF.

This chain uses TRBV30 with TRBJ2-7, with no clear D. CDR3 length: 14 residues. Between the trimmed V and J ends, which lost 2 bases and 3 bases, there was a span of 14 bases. The germline V gene has CDR1 GTSNPN and CDR2 SVGIG (reference sequence). The CDR3 spells CAWSPPRNYYEQYV. The CDR3 DNA follows: TGTGCCTGGAGTCCCCCCCGCAACTACTACGAGCAGTACGTC.

V and J are TRBV30 and TRBJ1-1, with TRBD1 matching 7 bases. Germline CDR1 and CDR2: GTSNPN and SVGIG (reference sequence). The CDR3 has 13 residues. CDR3: CALLDRSNTEAFF. CDR3 in DNA: TGTGCTTTACTGGACAGGTCGAACACTGAAGCTTTCTTT.

This clone was observed a single time. The gene calls are TRBV30 and TRBJ2-5; the D gene is possibly TRBD2 (5 bases). The length of the CDR3 is 12 residues. Germline V CDR1 and CDR2: GTSNPN, SVGIG (reference sequence). V was trimmed by 3 bases and J by 5 bases, leaving 10 bases between them. CDR3 nucleotides: TGTGCCTGGAGCGAGGGCCGGGAGACCCAGTACTTC. Its protein is CAWSEGRETQYF.

This chain links TRBV10-2 with TRBJ2-7; D might be TRBD2 (5 bases). The CDR3 runs to 13 residues. Germline V gene data show CDR1 as WSHSY and CDR2 as SAAADI. V shed 4 bases and J shed 1 base, with 8 bases lying between them. CDR3 bases: TGCGCCAGCAGTGCCCCGGGATCCTACGAGCAGTACTTC. Protein: CASSAPGSYEQYF.

The V and J genes are TRBV28 and TRBJ1-5; 11 positions agree with TRBD1. The CDR3 length is 16 residues. Germline V gives CDR1 MDHEN, CDR2 SYDVKM. Losses at the gene ends were 2 bases for V and 7 bases for J; bases not matched to a gene: 7. CDR3 amino acids: CASSLAGTGGGQPQHF. In DNA form, the CDR3 reads TGTGCCAGCAGTTTAGCCGGGACAGGGGGAGGACAGCCCCAGCATTTT.

The J gene is TRBJ1-2, the V gene TRBV19, with 7 bases lining up with TRBD1. The V and J ends lost 7 bases and 5 bases, in that order; junction bases with no gene match: 13. The germline CDR1 and CDR2 sequences are LNHDA and SQIVND (reference sequence). The CDR3 is 15 residues long. The CDR3 here is CASIPTRGARYGYTF. The CDR3 nucleotides read TGTGCCAGTATCCCCACCAGGGGGGCCCGATATGGCTACACCTTC.

V gene TRBV27 combines with J gene TRBJ2-1; 10 nucleotides line up with TRBD1. The CDR3 is 15 amino acids. Trimming took 6 bases from V and 6 from J; bases not matched to a gene: 8. The germline gives CDR1 MNHEY, CDR2 SMNVEV (reference sequence). The CDR3 DNA reads TGTGCCAGCAGCCGAGACAGGGGGCTCCTCAATGAGCAGTTCTTC. Translating gives CASSRDRGLLNEQFF.

The V call is TRBV2, the J call TRBJ2-1; 9 nucleotides agree with TRBD2. The CDR3 contains 17 residues. Germline CDR1 reads SNHLY; CDR2 reads FYNNEI. The junction had 12 bases not matched to a gene; V was cut back by 2 bases and J by 7 bases. The DNA for the CDR3 is TGTGCCAGCAGTGAAACGGGTGCGGGAGGGGGATGGAATGAGCAGTTCTTC. This sequence encodes CASSETGAGGGWNEQFF.

This clone was counted once. The V and J genes are TRBV4-2 and TRBJ1-5; D remains ambiguous. V was pared by 1 base and J by 5 bases, with 6 bases between. Germline CDR1 LGHNA, CDR2 YNFKEQ. This CDR3 spans 13 amino acids. CDR3 nucleotides: TGTGCCAGCAGCCAAGTCCCCGATCAGCCCCAGCATTTT. Translating it yields CASSQVPDQPQHF.

The J gene is TRBJ2-2, the V gene TRBV6-6, with TRBD2 matching 13 bases. CDR1 and CDR2 (germline): MNHNY, SVGAGI (reference sequence). Trimming at V came to 6 bases and at J to 7 bases, leaving 5 bases not matched to a gene. The CDR3 has 15 amino acids. For the CDR3, the DNA is TGTGCCAGCAGCTTAGGACTAGCGGGAGTCGGGGAGCTGTTTTTT. Its translation: CASSLGLAGVGELFF.

This clone was picked up a small number of times. Other DNA sequences in the same sample also yield this CDR3. This chain connects TRBV7-9 to TRBJ1-1, with unresolved D. The CDR3 sequence is 13 residues long. Germline V gene sequence: CDR1 SEHNR, CDR2 FQNEAQ (reference sequence). The V end lost 2 bases, the J end lost 1 base, and 5 bases lay between the germline ends. CDR3 loop: CASSLSGNTEAFF. DNA of the CDR3: TGTGCCAGCAGCTTATCGGGGAACACTGAAGCTTTCTTT.

This clone was seen once. The rearrangement joins TRBV7-9 to TRBJ2-1; TRBD2 is a possible D gene (5 bases). The CDR3 length is 13 residues. Trimming pared 5 bases from V and 10 bases from J, leaving 15 bases between. The germline gives CDR1 SEHNR, CDR2 FQNEAQ (reference sequence). CDR3 nucleotides: TGTGCCAGCAGCCCGGAAAGACCGGGGGAGCAGTTCTTC. Amino acid sequence: CASSPERPGEQFF. The variable domain in full, completed from reference TRBV7-9 and TRBJ2-1, reads DTGVSQNPRHKITKRGQNVTFRCDPISEHNRLYWYRQTLGQGPEFLTYFQNEAQLEKSRLLSDRFSAERPKGSFSTLEIQRTEQGDSAMYLCASSPERPGEQFFGPGTRLTVL.

This clone has more than one count but fewer than ten. The rearrangement links TRBV4-1 to TRBJ2-1; D possibly corresponds to TRBD2 (6 bases). V was pared by 3 bases and J by 4 bases, with 19 bases between. Germline CDR1 MGHRA, CDR2 YSYEKL. The CDR3 has 17 residues. The DNA of the CDR3 is TGCGCCAGCAGCCACGCGGTAGTAGCGGCCCGATACAATGAGCAGTTCTTC. This sequence encodes CASSHAVVAARYNEQFF.

The chain recombines TRBV25-1 with TRBJ2-5, with D possibly TRBD2 on 6 matching bases. From germline, CDR1 is MGHDK and CDR2 SYGVNS. Trimming removed 3 bases at V and 0 bases at J, with 14 bases between. The CDR3 runs to 16 residues. For the CDR3, the DNA is TGTGCCAGCAGTGATACGGGACTCGCGTACCAAGAGACCCAGTACTTC. Its translation is CASSDTGLAYQETQYF.

Only one count was recorded for this clone. V is TRBV2 and J is TRBJ2-7; 9 bases are a match to TRBD2. This CDR3 region has 15 residues. Germline CDR1 is SNHLY and CDR2 is FYNNEI. With V trimmed by 2 bases and J by 6 bases, 8 bases remained unmatched. The CDR3, as DNA: TGTGCCAGCAGTGAAAGGGTAGCGGGAGTATTCGAGCAGTACGTC. This translates into CASSERVAGVFEQYV.

This chain links TRBV15 with TRBJ2-2, with 7 bases matching TRBD2. Germline V gene data show CDR1 as LNHNV and CDR2 as YYDKDF (reference sequence). With 3 bases clipped from V and 7 bases from J, the junction kept 5 bases outside the gene matches. The CDR3 extends over 14 amino acids. CDR3: CATSSGRMDGELFF. CDR3 nucleotides: TGTGCCACCAGCAGCGGGAGGATGGACGGGGAGCTGTTTTTT.

This rearrangement joins TRBV5-6 to TRBJ2-3; D is perhaps TRBD1 (5 bases). CDR3 size: 15 residues. Germline CDR1 reads SGHDT; CDR2 reads YYEEEE. Trimming removed 4 bases at V and 2 bases at J, with 14 bases between. DNA of the CDR3: TGTGCCAGCAGCATCAGGGTGGCCGACACAGATACGCAGTATTTT. It codes for CASSIRVADTDTQYF.

This chain uses TRBV7-9 with TRBJ2-7; 8 positions match TRBD1. The CDR3 length is 14 residues. Germline trimming cut 5 bases from V and 5 bases from J; bases unmatched to any gene: 8. Germline V lookup: CDR1 SEHNR, CDR2 FQNEAQ (reference sequence). The CDR3 loop is CASSTGQGSHEQYF. CDR3 bases: TGTGCCAGCAGCACCGGACAGGGTTCCCACGAGCAGTACTTC.

The CDR3 DNA reads as TGCGCCAGCACCCAAGCGGGCCTTCTCCGGAATGAGCAGTTCTTC. Translated, it gives CASTQAGLLRNEQFF. This chain uses TRBV5-1 with TRBJ2-1; D might be TRBD2 (6 bases). CDR1 and CDR2 (germline): SGHRS, YFSETQ. The CDR3 has 15 amino acids. V lost 6 bases to trimming and J lost 7 bases, with 20 bases between them.

CDR3 residues: CASSLEARWAYEQYF. The CDR3 DNA reads TGTGCCAGCAGCTTAGAGGCCAGGTGGGCCTACGAGCAGTACTTC. The chain links TRBV7-2 to TRBJ2-7; D remains unclear. This CDR3 is 15 amino acids long. With 1 base removed from V and 2 bases from J, the gap between germline ends came to 12 bases. The germline CDR1 and CDR2 sequences are SGHTA and FQGNSA. Variable domain in full (rest from reference TRBV7-2 and TRBJ2-7): GAGVSQSPSNKVTEKGKDVELRCDPISGHTALYWYRQSLGQGLEFLIYFQGNSAPDKSGLPSDRFSAERTGGSVSTLTIQRTQQEDSAVYLCASSLEARWAYEQYFGPGTRLTVT.

This clone occurred a few times. The chain links TRBV6-1 to TRBJ2-3; TRBD2 matches 8 bases. Unmatched junction bases numbered 6, after V lost 2 bases and J lost 2 bases. Germline-derived CDR1 and CDR2 are MNHNS and SASEGT. The CDR3 covers 16 residues. The CDR3: CASSEMTSANTDTQYF. The CDR3 bases are TGTGCCAGCAGTGAAATGACTAGCGCTAACACAGATACGCAGTATTTT.

The chain carries TRBV7-6 and TRBJ1-2, with D hard to call. Germline V lookup: CDR1 SGHVS, CDR2 FNYEAQ. V was shortened by 5 bases and J by 2 bases, with 9 bases between the two germline ends. The CDR3 contains 13 residues. The CDR3 nucleotides are TGTGCCAGCAGCCCGTCCTTAAACTATGGCTACACCTTC. It is translated as CASSPSLNYGYTF.